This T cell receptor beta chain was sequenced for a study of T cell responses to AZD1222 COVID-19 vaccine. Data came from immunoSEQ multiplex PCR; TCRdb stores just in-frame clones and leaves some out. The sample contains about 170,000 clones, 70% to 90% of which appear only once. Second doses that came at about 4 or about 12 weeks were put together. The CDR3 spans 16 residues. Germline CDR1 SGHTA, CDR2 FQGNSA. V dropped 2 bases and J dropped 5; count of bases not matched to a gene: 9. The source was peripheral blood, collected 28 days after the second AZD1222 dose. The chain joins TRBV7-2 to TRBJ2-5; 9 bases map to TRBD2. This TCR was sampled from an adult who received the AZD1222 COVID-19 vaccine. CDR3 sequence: CASSLPPLAGRETQYF. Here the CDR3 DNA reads TGTGCCAGCAGCTTACCGCCGCTAGCGGGGCGGGAGACCCAGTACTTC.